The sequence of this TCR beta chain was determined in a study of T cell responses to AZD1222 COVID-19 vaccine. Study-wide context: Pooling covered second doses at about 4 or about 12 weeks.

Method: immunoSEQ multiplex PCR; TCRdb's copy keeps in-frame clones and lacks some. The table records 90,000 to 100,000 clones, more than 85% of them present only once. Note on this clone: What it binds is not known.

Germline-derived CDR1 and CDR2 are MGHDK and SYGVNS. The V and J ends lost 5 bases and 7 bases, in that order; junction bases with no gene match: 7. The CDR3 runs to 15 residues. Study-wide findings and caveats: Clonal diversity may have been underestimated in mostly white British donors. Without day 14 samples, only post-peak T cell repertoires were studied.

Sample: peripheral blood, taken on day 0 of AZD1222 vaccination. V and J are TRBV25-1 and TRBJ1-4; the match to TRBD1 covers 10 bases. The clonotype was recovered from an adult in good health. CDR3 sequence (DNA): TGTGCCAGCAGTATGGGAGGGACAGGGGTTGAAAAACTGTTTTTT. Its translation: CASSMGGTGVEKLFF. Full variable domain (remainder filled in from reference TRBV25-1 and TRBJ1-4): EADIYQTPRYLVIGTGKKITLECSQTMGHDKMYWYQQDPGMELHLIHYSYGVNSTEKGDLSSESTVSRIRTEHFPLTLESARPSHTSQYLCASSMGGTGVEKLFFGSGTQLSVL.